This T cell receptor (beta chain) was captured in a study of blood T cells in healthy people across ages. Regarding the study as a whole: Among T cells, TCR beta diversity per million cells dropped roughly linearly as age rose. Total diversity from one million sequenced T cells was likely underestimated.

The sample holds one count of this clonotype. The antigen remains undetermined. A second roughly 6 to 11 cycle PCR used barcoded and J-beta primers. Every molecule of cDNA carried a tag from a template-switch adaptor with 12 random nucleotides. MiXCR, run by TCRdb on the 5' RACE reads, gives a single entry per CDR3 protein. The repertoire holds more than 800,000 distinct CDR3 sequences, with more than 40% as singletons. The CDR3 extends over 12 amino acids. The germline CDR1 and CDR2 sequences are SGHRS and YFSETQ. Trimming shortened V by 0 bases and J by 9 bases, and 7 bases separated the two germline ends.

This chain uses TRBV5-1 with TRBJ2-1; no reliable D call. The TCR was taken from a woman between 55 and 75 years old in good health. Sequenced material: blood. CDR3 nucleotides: TGCGCCAGCAGCTTGGGTGCGGCTGAGCAGTTCTTC. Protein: CASSLGAAEQFF.